The rows below give T cell receptor beta chains drawn from one sample of a study of cytomegalovirus exposure and HLA in healthy donors. Libraries were prepared by immunoSEQ multiplex PCR; TCRdb keeps only in-frame clonotypes and omits some of them. This table holds some 140,000 clones, roughly four fifths found once. Sequencing was done on a sample of PBMCs. The receptors shown here come from a female donor in good health and CMV-seropositive. Both conserved end residues are part of each CDR3. D genes are given only for firm matches. The size field is filled for only some rows; it gives once, few, many or a size class.

j_call d_call v_call clone_size cdr3_aa cdr3_nt
TRBJ2-2 NA TRBV7-3 NA CASSFRNTGELFF TGTGCCAGCAGCTTTAGGAACACCGGGGAGCTGTTTTTT
TRBJ1-4 TRBD1 TRBV2 few CASSGQGAIEKLFF TGTGCCAGCAGTGGACAGGGGGCTATTGAAAAACTGTTTTTT
TRBJ2-3 TRBD2 TRBV27 NA CASSFFGTSGLSQGDTQYF TGTGCCAGCAGTTTCTTTGGGACTAGCGGACTATCCCAGGGAGATACGCAGTATTTT
TRBJ2-3 TRBD1 TRBV7-9 once CASSLKGQGGTDTQYF TGTGCCAGCAGCTTGAAGGGACAGGGAGGCACAGATACGCAGTATTTT
TRBJ1-4 TRBD1 TRBV19 NA CASRDPGTGGEANEKLFF TGTGCCAGTAGAGACCCCGGGACAGGGGGCGAGGCTAATGAAAAACTGTTTTTT
TRBJ1-2 NA TRBV5-1 NA CASSPFTGFYGYTF TGCGCCAGCAGCCCTTTTACAGGATTCTATGGCTACACCTTC
TRBJ1-5 TRBD1 TRBV28 NA CASSSTGRPYSNQPQHF TGTGCCAGCAGCTCGACAGGGAGGCCCTATAGCAATCAGCCCCAGCATTTT
TRBJ2-7 NA TRBV7-2 NA CASSLQTPTYEQYF TGTGCCAGCAGCTTACAGACACCCACCTACGAGCAGTACTTC
TRBJ2-3 NA TRBV7-3 NA CASSLFPQVGGQYF TGTGCCAGCAGCTTATTCCCCCAGGTCGGGGGGCAGTATTTT
TRBJ1-2 NA TRBV20-1 once CSAADSHGYTF TGCAGTGCTGCCGACAGCCATGGCTACACCTTC
TRBJ1-4 TRBD1 TRBV5-4 NA CASRGGADEKLFF TGTGCCAGCAGAGGGGGCGCGGATGAAAAACTGTTTTTT
TRBJ2-3 NA TRBV29-1 NA CSVEQSPDTQYF TGCAGCGTTGAACAATCCCCAGATACGCAGTATTTT
TRBJ1-1 TRBD1 TRBV10-1 NA CASSRSTGEAEAFF TGCGCCAGCAGTAGGTCGACAGGGGAAGCTGAAGCTTTCTTT
TRBJ2-1 NA TRBV2 NA CASSEAYGLPEQFF TGTGCCAGCAGTGAAGCGTATGGCTTGCCTGAGCAGTTCTTC
TRBJ1-1 TRBD1 TRBV5-1 few CASSMTGLDTEAFF TGCGCCAGCAGCATGACAGGGTTGGACACTGAAGCTTTCTTT
TRBJ2-1 TRBD2 TRBV27 NA CASSKGASGRNEQFF TGTGCCAGCAGTAAAGGGGCTAGCGGGAGGAATGAGCAGTTCTTC
TRBJ2-2 TRBD1 TRBV5-1 NA CASSPRDRGDTGELFF TGCGCCAGCAGCCCCCGGGACAGGGGAGATACCGGGGAGCTGTTTTTT
TRBJ1-1 NA TRBV7-3 NA CASRHTVNTEAFF TGTGCCAGCAGGCATACAGTGAACACTGAAGCTTTCTTT
TRBJ1-1 TRBD1 TRBV5-6 few CASSWSTGGSTFF TGTGCCAGCAGCTGGTCGACAGGGGGTTCGACTTTCTTT
TRBJ2-7 NA TRBV2 NA CASMGGRGSYEQYF TGTGCCAGCATGGGGGGAAGGGGCTCCTACGAGCAGTACTTC
TRBJ2-7 TRBD2 TRBV5-6 NA CASSFRGVPYEQYF TGTGCCAGCAGCTTTCGGGGGGTCCCCTACGAGCAGTACTTC
TRBJ1-1 NA TRBV14 NA CASSQEVWGVPGNTEAFF TGTGCCAGCAGCCAAGAAGTTTGGGGCGTACCTGGGAACACTGAAGCTTTCTTT
TRBJ2-7 NA TRBV6-5 NA CASRDILEGNEQYF TGTGCCAGCAGGGACATCCTAGAAGGGAACGAGCAGTACTTC
TRBJ2-3 TRBD1 TRBV7-9 NA CASSLVGTGTDTQYF TGTGCCAGCAGCTTAGTAGGGACAGGCACAGATACGCAGTATTTT
TRBJ2-7 TRBD1 TRBV6-5 NA CASRPGTGGSEQYF TGTGCCAGCAGACCCGGGACAGGGGGCTCCGAGCAGTACTTC
TRBJ2-3 NA TRBV6-1 NA CASSAPTETHPDTQYF TGTGCCAGCAGTGCGCCCACAGAGACCCACCCAGATACGCAGTATTTT
TRBJ1-5 NA TRBV15 NA CATSRATAGQPQHF TGTGCCACCAGCAGAGCTACAGCAGGTCAGCCCCAGCATTTT
TRBJ2-2 TRBD2 TRBV7-9 NA CASSSEINSGGLFF TGTGCCAGCAGCTCTGAAATTAACAGCGGGGGGCTGTTTTTT
TRBJ1-1 TRBD1 TRBV15 NA CATSRSQGAGTEAFF TGTGCCACCAGCCGATCCCAGGGGGCAGGCACTGAAGCTTTCTTT
TRBJ2-1 TRBD1 TRBV27 NA CASSRQGEVGEQFF TGTGCCAGCAGTCGACAGGGGGAGGTTGGTGAGCAGTTCTTC
TRBJ1-6 NA TRBV10-3 NA CAISEGGTNSPLHF TGTGCCATCAGTGAGGGGGGGACTAATTCACCCCTCCACTTT
TRBJ2-5 TRBD1 TRBV7-2 NA CASSYSRDRGRETQYF TGTGCCAGCAGCTACAGCCGGGACAGGGGGCGAGAGACCCAGTACTTC
TRBJ2-7 TRBD1 TRBV19 few CASSIRDSYEQYF TGTGCCAGTAGTATAAGGGACAGTTACGAGCAGTACTTC
TRBJ1-6 NA TRBV6-4 few CASSDRAGDPPLHF TGTGCCAGCAGTGACAGGGCAGGGGATCCACCCCTCCACTTT
TRBJ2-3 NA TRBV5-4 once CASGVGGKSTDTQYF TGTGCCAGCGGAGTTGGCGGTAAAAGCACAGATACGCAGTATTTT
TRBJ2-1 NA TRBV29-1 few CSVDWRRSSYNEQFF TGCAGCGTTGATTGGCGGAGGAGCTCCTACAATGAGCAGTTCTTC
TRBJ2-1 TRBD2 TRBV5-4 NA CASSLRLAGDSNEQFF TGTGCCAGCAGCTTGCGACTAGCGGGAGACAGCAATGAGCAGTTCTTC
TRBJ2-7 TRBD2 TRBV6-6 NA CASRREAGGTYEQYF TGTGCCAGCCGGCGGGAGGCGGGAGGAACCTACGAGCAGTACTTC
TRBJ1-1 NA TRBV10-3 NA CAIRDRTEAFF TGTGCCATCAGGGACAGAACTGAAGCTTTCTTT
TRBJ2-1 NA TRBV5-1 NA CASSLGSLAQTGEQFF TGCGCCAGCAGCTTGGGTTCGCTAGCGCAGACCGGCGAGCAGTTCTTC
TRBJ2-6 NA TRBV29-1 NA CSVEANPGANVLTF TGCAGCGTTGAGGCAAACCCTGGGGCCAACGTCCTGACTTTC
TRBJ2-7 NA TRBV2 once CASSERGRGYYEQYF TGTGCCAGCAGTGAACGTGGGAGGGGGTACTACGAGCAGTACTTC
TRBJ2-1 TRBD2 TRBV15 few CATSRGGRGVYNEQFF TGTGCCACCAGCAGAGGAGGGCGGGGGGTCTACAATGAGCAGTTCTTC
TRBJ2-7 NA TRBV29-1 NA CSVVSRGRYEQYF TGCAGCGTTGTGAGTCGGGGTCGCTACGAGCAGTACTTC
TRBJ2-3 NA TRBV7-9 once CSSSLAMSGTDTQYF TGTTCCAGCAGCTTAGCTATGTCAGGGACAGATACGCAGTATTTT
TRBJ2-2 TRBD1 TRBV18 NA CASSIVPGQGNTGELFF TGTGCCAGCTCAATCGTCCCGGGACAGGGGAACACCGGGGAGCTGTTTTTT
TRBJ1-1 NA TRBV25-1 NA CASDGGTEAFF TGTGCCAGCGATGGCGGCACTGAAGCTTTCTTT
TRBJ2-7 TRBD2 TRBV9 NA CASSTDLGLVSEQYF TGTGCCAGCAGCACCGACCTGGGACTAGTTTCCGAGCAGTACTTC
TRBJ2-7 TRBD2 TRBV2 few CASRRGASGVPYEQYF TGTGCCAGCAGAAGAGGGGCTAGCGGGGTCCCCTACGAGCAGTACTTC
TRBJ1-3 NA TRBV6-5 few CASTTPGLGNTIYF TGTGCCAGTACCACCCCGGGACTTGGAAACACCATATATTTT
TRBJ2-1 TRBD1 TRBV6-1 NA CASSESPGGNYNEQFF TGTGCCAGCAGTGAATCCCCAGGGGGCAATTACAATGAGCAGTTCTTC
TRBJ2-7 NA TRBV6-6 NA CASNRNVGGYEQYF TGTGCCAGCAACCGTAACGTGGGGGGCTACGAGCAGTACTTC
TRBJ2-1 TRBD2 TRBV18 few CASSLTSGTYNEQFF TGTGCCAGCTCACTTACTAGCGGAACCTACAATGAGCAGTTCTTC
TRBJ2-1 NA TRBV30 NA CAWSVISHEQFF TGTGCCTGGAGTGTAATCTCCCATGAGCAGTTCTTC
TRBJ2-2 TRBD1 TRBV5-1 NA CASSISGTGWNTGELFF TGCGCCAGCAGCATAAGCGGGACAGGGTGGAACACCGGGGAGCTGTTTTTT
TRBJ2-2 NA TRBV11-2 NA CASSLDWSQGWRELFF TGTGCCAGCAGCTTAGATTGGAGCCAAGGCTGGCGGGAGCTGTTTTTT
TRBJ2-1 NA TRBV5-1 NA CASSLLQGSPYNEQFF TGCGCCAGCAGCTTGTTACAGGGTTCCCCCTACAATGAGCAGTTCTTC
TRBJ2-2 NA TRBV6-6 NA CASSSRRGRDTGELFF TGTGCCAGCAGTTCCAGGAGGGGGCGTGATACCGGGGAGCTGTTTTTT